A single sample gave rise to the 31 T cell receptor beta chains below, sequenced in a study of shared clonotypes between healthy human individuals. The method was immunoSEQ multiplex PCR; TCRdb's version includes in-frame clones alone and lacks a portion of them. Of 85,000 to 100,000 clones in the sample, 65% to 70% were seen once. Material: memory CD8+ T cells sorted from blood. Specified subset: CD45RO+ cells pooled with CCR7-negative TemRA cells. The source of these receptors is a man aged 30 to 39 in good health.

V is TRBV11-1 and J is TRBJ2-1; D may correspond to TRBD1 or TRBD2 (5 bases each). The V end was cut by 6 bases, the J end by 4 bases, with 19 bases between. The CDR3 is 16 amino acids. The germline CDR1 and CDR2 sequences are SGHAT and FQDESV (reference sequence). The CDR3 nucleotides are TGTGCCAGCAGTATAGGAAAGGGGACCCCTTACAATGAGCAGTTCTTC. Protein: CASSIGKGTPYNEQFF.

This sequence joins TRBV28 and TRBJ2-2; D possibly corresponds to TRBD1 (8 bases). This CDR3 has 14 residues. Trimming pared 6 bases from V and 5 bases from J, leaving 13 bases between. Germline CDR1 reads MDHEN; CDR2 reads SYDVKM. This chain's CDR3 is CASRTQGGTGELFF. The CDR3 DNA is TGTGCCAGCAGGACACAGGGGGGGACCGGGGAGCTGTTTTTT.

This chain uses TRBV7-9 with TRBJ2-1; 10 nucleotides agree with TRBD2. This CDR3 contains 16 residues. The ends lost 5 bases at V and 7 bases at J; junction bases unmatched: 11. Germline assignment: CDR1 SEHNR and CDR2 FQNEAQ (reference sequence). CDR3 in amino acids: CASSHPGTSVSNEQFF. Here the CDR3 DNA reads TGTGCCAGCAGCCATCCGGGGACTAGCGTTTCGAATGAGCAGTTCTTC.

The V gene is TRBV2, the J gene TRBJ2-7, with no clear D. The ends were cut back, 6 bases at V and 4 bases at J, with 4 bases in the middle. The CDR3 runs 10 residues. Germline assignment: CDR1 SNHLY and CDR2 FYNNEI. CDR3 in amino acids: CASSEYEQYF. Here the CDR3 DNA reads TGTGCCAGCAGCGAATACGAGCAGTACTTC.

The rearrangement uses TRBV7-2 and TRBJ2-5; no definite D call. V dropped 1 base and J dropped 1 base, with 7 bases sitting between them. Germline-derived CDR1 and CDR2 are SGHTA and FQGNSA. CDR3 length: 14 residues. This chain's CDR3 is CASSLGTFQETQYF. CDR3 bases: TGTGCCAGCAGCTTAGGGACCTTCCAAGAGACCCAGTACTTC.

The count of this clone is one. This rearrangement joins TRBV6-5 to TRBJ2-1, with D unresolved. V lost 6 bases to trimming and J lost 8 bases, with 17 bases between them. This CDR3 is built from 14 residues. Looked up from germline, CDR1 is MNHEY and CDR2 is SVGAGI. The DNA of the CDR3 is TGTGCCAGCAGCCTATCCGAATTCGCCCATGAGCAGTTCTTC. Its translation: CASSLSEFAHEQFF.

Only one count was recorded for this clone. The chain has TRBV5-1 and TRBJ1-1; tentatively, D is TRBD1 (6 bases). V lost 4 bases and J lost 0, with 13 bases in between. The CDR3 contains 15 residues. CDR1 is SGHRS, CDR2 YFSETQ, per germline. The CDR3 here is CASSLDSFMNTEAFF. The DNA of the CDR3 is TGCGCCAGCAGCCTGGACAGCTTTATGAACACTGAAGCTTTCTTT. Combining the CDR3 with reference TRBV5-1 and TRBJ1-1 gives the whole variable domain KAGVTQTPRYLIKTRGQQVTLSCSPISGHRSVSWYQQTPGQGLQFLFEYFSETQRNKGNFPGRFSGRQFSNSRSEMNVSTLELGDSALYLCASSLDSFMNTEAFFGQGTRLTVV.

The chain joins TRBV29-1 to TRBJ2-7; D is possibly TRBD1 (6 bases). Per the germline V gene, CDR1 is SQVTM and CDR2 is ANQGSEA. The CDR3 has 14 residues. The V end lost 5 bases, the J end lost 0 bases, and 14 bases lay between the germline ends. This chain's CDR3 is CSVNRQVISYEQYF. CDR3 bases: TGCAGCGTTAACCGACAGGTTATCTCCTACGAGCAGTACTTC.

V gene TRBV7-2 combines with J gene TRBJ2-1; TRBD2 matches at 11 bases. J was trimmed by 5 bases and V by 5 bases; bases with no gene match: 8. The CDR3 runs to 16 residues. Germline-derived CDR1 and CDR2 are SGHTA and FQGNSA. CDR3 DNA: TGTGCCAGCAGCGTAACTAGCGGGAGAGGGGACAATGAGCAGTTCTTC. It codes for CASSVTSGRGDNEQFF.

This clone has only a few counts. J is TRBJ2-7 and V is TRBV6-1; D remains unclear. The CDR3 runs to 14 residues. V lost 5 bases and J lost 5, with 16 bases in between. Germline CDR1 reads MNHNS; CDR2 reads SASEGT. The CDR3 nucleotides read TGTGCCAGCAGTCCCCTGCAGCCCCCCGACGAGCAGTACTTC. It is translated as CASSPLQPPDEQYF.

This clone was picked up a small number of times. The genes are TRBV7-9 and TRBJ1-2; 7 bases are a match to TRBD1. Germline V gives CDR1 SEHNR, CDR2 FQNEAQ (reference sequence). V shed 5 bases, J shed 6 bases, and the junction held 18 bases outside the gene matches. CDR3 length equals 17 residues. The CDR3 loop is CASSAQTGTSVRDGYTF. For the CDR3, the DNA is TGTGCCAGCAGCGCACAGACAGGGACTTCGGTAAGGGATGGCTACACCTTC. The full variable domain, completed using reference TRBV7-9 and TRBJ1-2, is DTGVSQNPRHKITKRGQNVTFRCDPISEHNRLYWYRQTLGQGPEFLTYFQNEAQLEKSRLLSDRFSAERPKGSFSTLEIQRTEQGDSAMYLCASSAQTGTSVRDGYTFGSGTRLTVV.

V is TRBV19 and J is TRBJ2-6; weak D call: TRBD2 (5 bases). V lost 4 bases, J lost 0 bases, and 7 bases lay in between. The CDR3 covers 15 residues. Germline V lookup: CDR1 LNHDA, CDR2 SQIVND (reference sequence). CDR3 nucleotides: TGTGCCAGTAGTAACCGGGGCTCTGGGGCCAACGTCCTGACTTTC. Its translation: CASSNRGSGANVLTF.

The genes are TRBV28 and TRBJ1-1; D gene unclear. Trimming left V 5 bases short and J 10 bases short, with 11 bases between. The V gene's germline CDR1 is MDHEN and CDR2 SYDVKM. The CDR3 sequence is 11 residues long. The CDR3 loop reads CASSLFFRAFF. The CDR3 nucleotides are TGTGCCAGCAGTCTTTTTTTCAGAGCTTTCTTT.

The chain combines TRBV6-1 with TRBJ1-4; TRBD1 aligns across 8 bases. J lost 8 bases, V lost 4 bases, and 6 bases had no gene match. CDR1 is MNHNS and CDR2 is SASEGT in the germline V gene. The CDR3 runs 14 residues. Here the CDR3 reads CASSADRVDEKLFF. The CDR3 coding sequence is TGTGCCAGCAGTGCGGACAGGGTCGACGAAAAACTGTTTTTT.

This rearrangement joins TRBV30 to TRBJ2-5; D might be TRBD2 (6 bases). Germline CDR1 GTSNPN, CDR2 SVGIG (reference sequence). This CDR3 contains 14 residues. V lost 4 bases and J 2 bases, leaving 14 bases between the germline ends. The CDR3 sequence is CAWNPGLLQETQYF. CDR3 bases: TGTGCCTGGAACCCGGGACTTCTACAAGAGACCCAGTACTTC. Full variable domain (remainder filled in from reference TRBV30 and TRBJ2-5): SQTIHQWPATLVQPVGSPLSLECTVEGTSNPNLYWYRQAAGRGLQLLFYSVGIGQISSEVPQNLSASRPQDRQFILSSKKLLLSDSGFYLCAWNPGLLQETQYFGPGTRLLVL.

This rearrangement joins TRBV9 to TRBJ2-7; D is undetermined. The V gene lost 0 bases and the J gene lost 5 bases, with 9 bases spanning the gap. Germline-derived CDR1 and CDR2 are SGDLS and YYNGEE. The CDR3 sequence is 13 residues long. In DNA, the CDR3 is TGTGCCAGCAGCGTAGCTCAACAGCACGAGCAGTACTTC. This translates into CASSVAQQHEQYF.

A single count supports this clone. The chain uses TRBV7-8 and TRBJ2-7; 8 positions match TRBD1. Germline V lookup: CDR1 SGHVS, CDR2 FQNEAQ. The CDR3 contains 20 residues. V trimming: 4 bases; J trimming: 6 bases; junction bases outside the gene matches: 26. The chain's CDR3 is CASSSALLGRGPRSRGEQYF. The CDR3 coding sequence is TGTGCCAGCAGCTCTGCCCTGTTGGGCAGGGGGCCCCGGAGCCGCGGCGAGCAGTACTTC. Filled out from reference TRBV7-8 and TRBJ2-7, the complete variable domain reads GAGVSQSPRYKVAKRGQDVALRCDPISGHVSLFWYQQALGQGPEFLTYFQNEAQLDKSGLPSDRFFAERPEGSVSTLKIQRTQQEDSAVYLCASSSALLGRGPRSRGEQYFGPGTRLTVT.

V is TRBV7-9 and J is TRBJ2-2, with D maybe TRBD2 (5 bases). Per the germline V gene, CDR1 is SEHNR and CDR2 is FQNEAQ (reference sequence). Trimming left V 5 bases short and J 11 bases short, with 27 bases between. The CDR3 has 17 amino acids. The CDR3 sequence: CASSLFTPMRLASELFF. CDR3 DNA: TGTGCCAGCAGCCTGTTCACCCCTATGCGGCTAGCCTCCGAGCTGTTTTTT.

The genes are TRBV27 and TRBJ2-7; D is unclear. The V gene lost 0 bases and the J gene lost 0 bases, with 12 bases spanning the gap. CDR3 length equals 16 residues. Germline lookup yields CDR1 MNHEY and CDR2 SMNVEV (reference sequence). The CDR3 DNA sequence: TGTGCCAGCAGTTTATCAGCAGGTAAAATCTCCTACGAGCAGTACTTC. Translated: CASSLSAGKISYEQYF.

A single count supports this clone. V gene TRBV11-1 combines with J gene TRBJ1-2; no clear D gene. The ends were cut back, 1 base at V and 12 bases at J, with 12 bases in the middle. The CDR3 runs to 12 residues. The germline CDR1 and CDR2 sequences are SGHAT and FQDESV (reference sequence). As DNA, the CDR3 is TGTGCCAGCAGCTTAGGGACCGGAGGGAACACCTTC. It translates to CASSLGTGGNTF.

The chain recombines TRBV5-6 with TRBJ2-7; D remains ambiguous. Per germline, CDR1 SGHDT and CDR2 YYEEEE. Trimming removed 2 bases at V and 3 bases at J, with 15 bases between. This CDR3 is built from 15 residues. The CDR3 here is CASSFGQQPFYEQYF. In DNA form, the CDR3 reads TGTGCCAGCAGCTTCGGCCAACAACCGTTCTACGAGCAGTACTTC.

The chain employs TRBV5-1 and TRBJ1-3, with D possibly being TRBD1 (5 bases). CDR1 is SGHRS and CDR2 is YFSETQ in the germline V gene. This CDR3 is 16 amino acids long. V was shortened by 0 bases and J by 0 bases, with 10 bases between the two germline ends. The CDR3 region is CASSLDQGSSGNTIYF. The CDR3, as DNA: TGCGCCAGCAGCTTGGATCAGGGATCCTCTGGAAACACCATATATTTT.

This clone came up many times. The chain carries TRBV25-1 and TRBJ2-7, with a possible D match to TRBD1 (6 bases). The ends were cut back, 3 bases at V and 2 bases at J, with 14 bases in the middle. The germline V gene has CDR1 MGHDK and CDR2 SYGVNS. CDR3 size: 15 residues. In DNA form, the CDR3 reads TGTGCCAGCAGTGAGACCGGGACAACGCCCTACGAGCAGTACTTC. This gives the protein CASSETGTTPYEQYF.

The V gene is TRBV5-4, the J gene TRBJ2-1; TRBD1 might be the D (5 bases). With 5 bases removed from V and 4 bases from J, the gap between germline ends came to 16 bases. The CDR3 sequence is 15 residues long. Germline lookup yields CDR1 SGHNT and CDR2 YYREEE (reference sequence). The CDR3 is CASRDERGHYNEQFF. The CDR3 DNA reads TGTGCCAGCAGGGATGAAAGAGGACATTACAATGAGCAGTTCTTC. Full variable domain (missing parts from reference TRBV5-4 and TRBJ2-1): ETGVTQSPTHLIKTRGQQVTLRCSSQSGHNTVSWYQQALGQGPQFIFQYYREEENGRGNFPPRFSGLQFPNYSSELNVNALELDDSALYLCASRDERGHYNEQFFGPGTRLTVL.

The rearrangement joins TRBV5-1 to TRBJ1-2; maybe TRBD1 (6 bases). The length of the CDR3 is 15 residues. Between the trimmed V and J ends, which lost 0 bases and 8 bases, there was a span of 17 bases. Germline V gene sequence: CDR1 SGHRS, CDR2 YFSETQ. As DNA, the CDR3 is TGCGCCAGCAGCTTGGGGACAGCTGCGGAAGGAGGCTACACCTTC. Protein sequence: CASSLGTAAEGGYTF.

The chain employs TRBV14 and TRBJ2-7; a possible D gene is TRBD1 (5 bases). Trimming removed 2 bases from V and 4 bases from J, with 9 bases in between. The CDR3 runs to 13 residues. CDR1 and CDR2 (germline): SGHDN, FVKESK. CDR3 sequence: CASSQRAGYEQYF. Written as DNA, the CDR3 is TGTGCCAGCAGCCAAAGGGCAGGGTACGAGCAGTACTTC.

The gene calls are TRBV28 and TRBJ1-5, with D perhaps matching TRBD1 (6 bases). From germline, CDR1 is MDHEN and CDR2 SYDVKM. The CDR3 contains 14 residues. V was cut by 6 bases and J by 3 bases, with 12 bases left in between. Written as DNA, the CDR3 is TGTGCCAGCAGGGGGAGGGGGTACAATCAGCCCCAGCATTTT. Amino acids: CASRGRGYNQPQHF.

CDR3 sequence reads: CASSGSTYEQYF. CDR3 in DNA: TGTGCCAGCAGCGGATCAACCTACGAGCAGTACTTC. The chain joins TRBV2 to TRBJ2-7; D uncertain. CDR1 is SNHLY and CDR2 is FYNNEI in the germline V gene. Trimming took 6 bases from V and 2 from J, leaving 8 bases between them. The CDR3 has 12 amino acids.

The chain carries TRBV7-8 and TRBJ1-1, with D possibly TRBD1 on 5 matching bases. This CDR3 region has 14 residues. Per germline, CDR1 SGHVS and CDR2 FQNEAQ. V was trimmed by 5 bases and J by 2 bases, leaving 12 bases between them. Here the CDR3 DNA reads TGTGCCAGCAGCCAGACAGCAATTAACACTGAAGCTTTCTTT. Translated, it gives CASSQTAINTEAFF.

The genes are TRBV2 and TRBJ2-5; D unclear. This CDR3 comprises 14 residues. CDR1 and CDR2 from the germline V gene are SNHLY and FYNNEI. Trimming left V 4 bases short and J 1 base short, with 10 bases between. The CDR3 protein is CASSGTEVQETQYF. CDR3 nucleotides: TGTGCCAGCAGTGGGACCGAGGTCCAAGAGACCCAGTACTTC. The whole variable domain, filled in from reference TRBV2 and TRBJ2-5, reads EPEVTQTPSHQVTQMGQEVILRCVPISNHLYFYWYRQILGQKVEFLVSFYNNEISEKSEIFDDQFSVERPDGSNFTLKIRSTKLEDSAMYFCASSGTEVQETQYFGPGTRLLVL.

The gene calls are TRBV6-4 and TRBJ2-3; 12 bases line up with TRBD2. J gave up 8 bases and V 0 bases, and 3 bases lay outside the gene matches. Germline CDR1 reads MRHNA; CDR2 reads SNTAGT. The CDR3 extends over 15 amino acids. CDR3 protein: CASSDSTSGSSTQYF. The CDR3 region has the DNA TGTGCCAGCAGTGACTCGACTAGCGGGAGTAGTACGCAGTATTTT.